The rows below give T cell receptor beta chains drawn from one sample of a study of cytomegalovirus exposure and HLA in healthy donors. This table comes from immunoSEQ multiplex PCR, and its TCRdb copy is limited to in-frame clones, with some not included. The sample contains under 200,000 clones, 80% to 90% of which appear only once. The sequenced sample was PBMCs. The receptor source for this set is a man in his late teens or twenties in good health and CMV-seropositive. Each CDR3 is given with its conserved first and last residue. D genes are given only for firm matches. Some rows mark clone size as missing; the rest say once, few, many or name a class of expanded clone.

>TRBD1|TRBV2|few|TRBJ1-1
TGTGCCAGCAGTTTGGACAGGGACACTGAAGCTTTCTTT
CASSLDRDTEAFF
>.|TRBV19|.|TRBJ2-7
TGTGCCAGTAGTATAGAAGGGGCCTCGGGCGAGCAGTACTTC
CASSIEGASGEQYF
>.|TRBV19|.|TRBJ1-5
TGTGCCAGTAGTGGCCCGTGGGCCCCTTCGGTTTTT
CASSGPWAPSVF
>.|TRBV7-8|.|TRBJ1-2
TGTGCCAGCAGCATGGACGGGATCTATGGCTACACCTTC
CASSMDGIYGYTF
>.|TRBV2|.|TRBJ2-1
TGTGCCAGCCCGGGTCTGCGGACTGACAATGAGCAGTTCTTC
CASPGLRTDNEQFF
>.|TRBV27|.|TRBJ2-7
TGTGCCAGCAGTTCCGACAGCTACGAGCAGTACTTC
CASSSDSYEQYF
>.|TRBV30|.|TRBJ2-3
TGTGCCTGGAGTGTCGGGGGGCTCACGGATACGCAGTATTTT
CAWSVGGLTDTQYF
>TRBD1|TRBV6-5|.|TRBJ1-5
TGTGCCAGCAAACAGGGGGTTGGGCCCCAGCATTTT
CASKQGVGPQHF
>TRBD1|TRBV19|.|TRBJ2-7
TGTGCCAGCGGTGGACAGGGCACCTACGAGCAGTACTTC
CASGGQGTYEQYF
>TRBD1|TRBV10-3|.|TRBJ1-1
TGTGCCATCAGGGGGGACAGCGAAGCTTTCTTT
CAIRGDSEAFF
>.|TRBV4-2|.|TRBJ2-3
TGTGCCAGCAGCCAAGAGCGGGGGCAAGTAGCAGATACGCAGTATTTT
CASSQERGQVADTQYF
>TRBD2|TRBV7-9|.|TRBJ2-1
TGTGCCAGCAGCTCCCGGACTAGCGGGGGCCACAATGAGCAGTTCTTC
CASSSRTSGGHNEQFF
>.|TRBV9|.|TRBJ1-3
TGTGCCAGCAGCGTAGCCCCGAGCGGATCAAATGGAAACACCATATATTTT
CASSVAPSGSNGNTIYF
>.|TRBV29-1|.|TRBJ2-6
TGCAGCGTTGATTCAACAGGGTCTTCTGGGGCCAACGTCCTGACTTTC
CSVDSTGSSGANVLTF
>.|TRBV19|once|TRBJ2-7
TGTGCCAGTAGTAGTGGGCCTGTCTACGAGCAGTACTTC
CASSSGPVYEQYF
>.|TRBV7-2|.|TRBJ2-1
TGTGCCAGCAGCCAATCGGTCAATTACGATGAGCAGTTCTTC
CASSQSVNYDEQFF
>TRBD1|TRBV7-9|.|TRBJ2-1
TGTGCCAGCAGCCCTGGACAGGGTTCGGTTGAGCAGTTCTTC
CASSPGQGSVEQFF
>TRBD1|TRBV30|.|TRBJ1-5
TGTGCCTGGGGGGACAGCGTCAATCAGCCCCAGCATTTT
CAWGDSVNQPQHF
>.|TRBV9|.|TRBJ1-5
TGTGCCAGCAGCGTAGCGGGGGATCAGCCCCAGCATTTT
CASSVAGDQPQHF
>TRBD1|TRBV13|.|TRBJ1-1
TGTGCCAGCAGAGAGACAGGGCCGAACACTGAAGCTTTCTTT
CASRETGPNTEAFF
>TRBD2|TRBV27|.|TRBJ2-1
TGTGCCAGCAGTTTGCGGGGAGGGTACAATGAGCAGTTCTTC
CASSLRGGYNEQFF
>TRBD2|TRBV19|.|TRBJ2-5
TGTGCCAGTAGCCACCCAGCGGGGGGGCAAGAGACCCAGTACTTC
CASSHPAGGQETQYF
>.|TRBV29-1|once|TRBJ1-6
TGCAGCGTTGCGACAGGAAGCTATAATTCACCCCTCCACTTT
CSVATGSYNSPLHF
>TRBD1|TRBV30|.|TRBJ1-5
TGTGCCTGGAGTGGACAGGGAAGCCAGCCCCAGCATTTT
CAWSGQGSQPQHF
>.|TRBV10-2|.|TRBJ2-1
TGCGCCAGCAGTTCCAGCGGGTCAAACAATGAGCAGTTCTTC
CASSSSGSNNEQFF
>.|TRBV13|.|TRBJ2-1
TGTGCCAGCAGCTCTTCCAGCGGACCCTACAATGAGCAGTTCTTC
CASSSSSGPYNEQFF
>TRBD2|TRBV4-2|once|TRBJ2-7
TGTGCCAGCAGCGGGACTAGCGGGGACGGCCCCTACGAGCAGTACTTC
CASSGTSGDGPYEQYF
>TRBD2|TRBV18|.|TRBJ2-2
TGTGCCAGCTCACCACGGGGCGGGAGAAACACCGGGGAGCTGTTTTTT
CASSPRGGRNTGELFF
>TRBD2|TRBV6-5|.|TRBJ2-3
TGTGCCAGCAGTCAGCGGGGCCTAACCACAGATACGCAGTATTTT
CASSQRGLTTDTQYF
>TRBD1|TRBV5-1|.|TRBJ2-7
TGCGCCAGCAGCTTGGATGCAGGGGGCGGCTACGAGCAGTACTTC
CASSLDAGGGYEQYF
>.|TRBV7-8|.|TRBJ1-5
TGTGCCAGCAGCCTCCAGAGGGTTGGGGAGCCCCAGCATTTT
CASSLQRVGEPQHF
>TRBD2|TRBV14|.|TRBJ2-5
TGTGCCAGCAGCCAAGATCGGACTAGCGGGGGAGAGACCCAGTACTTC
CASSQDRTSGGETQYF
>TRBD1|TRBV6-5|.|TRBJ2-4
TGTGCCAGCAGCAGGACAGGGGACATTCAGTACTTC
CASSRTGDIQYF
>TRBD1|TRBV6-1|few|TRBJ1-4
TGTGCCAGCCGCCCAGGGGGGGAAAAACTGTTTTTT
CASRPGGEKLFF
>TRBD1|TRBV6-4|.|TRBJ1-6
TGTGCCAGCAGCATAGGCTCTGGGACAGGGTTTTCACCCCTCCACTTT
CASSIGSGTGFSPLHF
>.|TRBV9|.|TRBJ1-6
TGTGCCAGCAGCGTAGGGGGGCGGTCCGTACATTCACCCCTCCACTTT
CASSVGGRSVHSPLHF
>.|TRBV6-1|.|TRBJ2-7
TGTGCCACCAGGCATTCCGGGACTTTCTACGAGCAGTACTTC
CATRHSGTFYEQYF
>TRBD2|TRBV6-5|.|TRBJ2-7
TGTGCCAGCAGTACTAGCGCGTCGGCTATCTACGAGCAGTACTTC
CASSTSASAIYEQYF
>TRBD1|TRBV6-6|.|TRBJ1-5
TGTGCCAGCAGGACAGGGGGCGCAGCTCAGCCCCAGCATTTT
CASRTGGAAQPQHF
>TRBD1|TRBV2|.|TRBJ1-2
TGTGCCAGCAGTCGGGACAGCAACTATGGCTACACCTTC
CASSRDSNYGYTF